Listed below are T cell receptor beta chains from one sample, sequenced in a study of CD8+ T cells in alopecia areata. Generated by immunoSEQ multiplex PCR, the TCRdb table keeps only in-frame clones and is missing some. The profile shows approximately 210,000 clones, roughly three fifths of them singletons. Sequencing was performed on CD4+ T cells sorted from blood, taken between weeks 49 and 50, from a patient treated with tofacitinib. The source of these receptors is a human donor with alopecia areata. Both conserved end residues are part of each CDR3. Fields, in order: clone size, D gene, V gene, CDR3 length, J gene, CDR3 DNA, CDR3 protein. D genes are given only for firm matches. A row's size may be missing; if present it is once, few, many or a size class.

>NA|TRBD1|TRBV30|16|TRBJ1-1
TGTGCCTGGGCGGCCGAACAGGGGAAGGCTAACACTGAAGCTTTCTTT
CAWAAEQGKANTEAFF
>NA|TRBD2|TRBV4-3|15|TRBJ2-3
TGCGCCAGCAGCCAAACCCGGGGGGACACAGATACGCAGTATTTT
CASSQTRGDTDTQYF
>many|NA|TRBV4-3|17|TRBJ2-3
TGCGCCAGCAGCCAAGCCTCAGGGGGGGCACACACAGATACGCAGTATTTT
CASSQASGGAHTDTQYF
>NA|NA|TRBV10-3|14|TRBJ2-5
TGTGCCATCAGTGAGTCGATTAGGGGCGAGACCCAGTACTTC
CAISESIRGETQYF
>once|TRBD1|TRBV29-1|15|TRBJ1-1
TGCAGCGTTCTGCGGAAGGGACAGCTTTACACTGAAGCTTTCTTT
CSVLRKGQLYTEAFF
>once|NA|TRBV5-1|13|TRBJ1-2
TGCGCCAGCAGCCCCGATAGGTTGGATGGCTACACCTTC
CASSPDRLDGYTF
>NA|NA|TRBV20-1|11|TRBJ1-2
TGCAGTGCTAGATGGGGCTATGGCTACACCTTC
CSARWGYGYTF
>NA|NA|TRBV2|11|TRBJ2-3
TGTGCCAGCAGTACAACAGATACGCAGTATTTT
CASSTTDTQYF
>once|NA|TRBV29-1|13|TRBJ1-1
TGCAGCGTTGAGCGAAGAGGGAACACTGAAGCTTTCTTT
CSVERRGNTEAFF
>few|TRBD2|TRBV10-3|15|TRBJ2-4
TGTGCCACCCGCGGGGGGCGGGGAGCCAAAAACATTCAGTACTTC
CATRGGRGAKNIQYF
>NA|NA|TRBV11-1|15|TRBJ2-3
TGTGCCAGCAGCTTCGCCCCTCGAAGCACAGATACGCAGTATTTT
CASSFAPRSTDTQYF
>NA|TRBD1|TRBV2|12|TRBJ2-7
TGTGCCAGCAGGCCACAGGGGAACGAGCAGTACTTC
CASRPQGNEQYF
>NA|NA|TRBV19|11|TRBJ2-3
TGTGCCACCGGGGCTATCAATACGCAGTATTTT
CATGAINTQYF
>NA|NA|TRBV28|19|TRBJ1-2
TGTGCCAGCAGTTCAAATACCCCAACCCCAGGATCCCTTACTTATGGCTACACCTTC
CASSSNTPTPGSLTYGYTF
>NA|NA|TRBV4-3|14|TRBJ2-3
TGCGCCAGCAGCCAAGGGGACCGGACAGATACGCAGTATTTT
CASSQGDRTDTQYF
>NA|TRBD1|TRBV7-2|18|TRBJ1-5
TGTGCCAGCAGCGTCAGGGGGTACAGGACAGGATCCAATCAGCCCCAGCATTTT
CASSVRGYRTGSNQPQHF
>NA|NA|TRBV9|11|TRBJ1-1
TGTGCCAGCAGCGTGGCGGGGGAAGCTTTCTTT
CASSVAGEAFF
>NA|NA|TRBV9|14|TRBJ2-5
TGTGCCAGCAGCGTAGGGATCGGTGAGGAGACCCAGTACTTC
CASSVGIGEETQYF
>NA|NA|TRBV30|15|TRBJ2-5
TGTGCCTGGAGGTTCTGGGATCGAGTTCAAGAGACCCAGTACTTC
CAWRFWDRVQETQYF
>few|NA|TRBV30|14|TRBJ1-2
TGTGCCTGTCGGACGGAAAATATTAACTATGGCTACACCTTC
CACRTENINYGYTF